This T cell receptor (beta chain) was captured in a study of cytomegalovirus exposure and HLA in healthy donors. Study in general: Researchers found that approximately 80% of 398 genotyped donors fell within the Caucasian-associated ancestry cluster. Study-wide results and limits: TCR beta chains numbering more than 150 were designated cytomegalovirus-associated. Rare TCR sequences predominated, though certain public TCRs were found in many donors. An analysis that was carried out later associated 17,000 or so TCR beta sequences with HLA alleles at 0.05 false discovery rate.

Both 60 Vbeta primers and 13 Jbeta primers went into the PCR. Here immunoSEQ multiplex PCR was the method, and the copy in TCRdb shows in-frame clones only, minus some. The sample has about 150,000 clones; 80% to 90% are singletons. V lost 10 bases, J lost 4 bases, and 17 bases lay in between. Germline V gene lookup returns CDR1 SGHNT and CDR2 YYREEE (reference sequence). The CDR3 extends over 13 amino acids. As to this clone: What it recognizes is unknown.

V and J are TRBV5-4 and TRBJ1-2, with D hard to call. The receptor was derived from a woman aged 40-49 years in good health and CMV-seropositive. The specimen was PBMCs. The CDR3 sequence: CAGSWVEGYGYTF. The CDR3 region has the DNA TGTGCCGGCTCGTGGGTGGAGGGCTATGGCTACACCTTC.